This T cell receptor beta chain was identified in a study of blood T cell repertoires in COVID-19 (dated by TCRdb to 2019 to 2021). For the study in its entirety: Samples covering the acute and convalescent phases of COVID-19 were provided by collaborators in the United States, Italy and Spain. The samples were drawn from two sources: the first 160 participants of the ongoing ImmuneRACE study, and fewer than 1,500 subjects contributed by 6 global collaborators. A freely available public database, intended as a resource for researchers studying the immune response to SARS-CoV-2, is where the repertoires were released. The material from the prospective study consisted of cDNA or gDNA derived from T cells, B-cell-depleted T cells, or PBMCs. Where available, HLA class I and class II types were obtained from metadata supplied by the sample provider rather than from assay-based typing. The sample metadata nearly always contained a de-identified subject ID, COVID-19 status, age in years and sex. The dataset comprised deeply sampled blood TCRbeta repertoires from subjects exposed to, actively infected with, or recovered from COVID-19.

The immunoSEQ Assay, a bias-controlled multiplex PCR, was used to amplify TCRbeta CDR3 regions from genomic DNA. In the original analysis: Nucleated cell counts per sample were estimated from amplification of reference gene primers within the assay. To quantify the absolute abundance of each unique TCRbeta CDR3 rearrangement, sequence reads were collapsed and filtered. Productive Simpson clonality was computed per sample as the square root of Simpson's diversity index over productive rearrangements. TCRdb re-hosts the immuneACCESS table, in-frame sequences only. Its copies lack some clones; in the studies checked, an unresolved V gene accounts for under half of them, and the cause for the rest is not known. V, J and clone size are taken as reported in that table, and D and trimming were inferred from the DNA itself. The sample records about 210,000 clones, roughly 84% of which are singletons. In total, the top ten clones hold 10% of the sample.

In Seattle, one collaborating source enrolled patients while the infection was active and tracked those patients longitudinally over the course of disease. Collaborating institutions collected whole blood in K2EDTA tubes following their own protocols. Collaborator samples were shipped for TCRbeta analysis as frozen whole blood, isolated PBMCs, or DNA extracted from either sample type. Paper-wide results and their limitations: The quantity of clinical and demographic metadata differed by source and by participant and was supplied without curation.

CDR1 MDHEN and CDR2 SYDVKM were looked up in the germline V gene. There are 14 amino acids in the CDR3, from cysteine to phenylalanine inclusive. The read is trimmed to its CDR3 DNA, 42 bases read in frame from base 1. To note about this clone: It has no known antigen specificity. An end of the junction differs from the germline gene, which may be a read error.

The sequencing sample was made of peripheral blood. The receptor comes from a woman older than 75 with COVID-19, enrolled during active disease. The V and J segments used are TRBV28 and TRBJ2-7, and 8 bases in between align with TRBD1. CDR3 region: CASSATYPDRVIHF. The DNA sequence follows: TGTGCCAGCAGTGCAACCTACCCGGACAGGGTAATACACTTC.